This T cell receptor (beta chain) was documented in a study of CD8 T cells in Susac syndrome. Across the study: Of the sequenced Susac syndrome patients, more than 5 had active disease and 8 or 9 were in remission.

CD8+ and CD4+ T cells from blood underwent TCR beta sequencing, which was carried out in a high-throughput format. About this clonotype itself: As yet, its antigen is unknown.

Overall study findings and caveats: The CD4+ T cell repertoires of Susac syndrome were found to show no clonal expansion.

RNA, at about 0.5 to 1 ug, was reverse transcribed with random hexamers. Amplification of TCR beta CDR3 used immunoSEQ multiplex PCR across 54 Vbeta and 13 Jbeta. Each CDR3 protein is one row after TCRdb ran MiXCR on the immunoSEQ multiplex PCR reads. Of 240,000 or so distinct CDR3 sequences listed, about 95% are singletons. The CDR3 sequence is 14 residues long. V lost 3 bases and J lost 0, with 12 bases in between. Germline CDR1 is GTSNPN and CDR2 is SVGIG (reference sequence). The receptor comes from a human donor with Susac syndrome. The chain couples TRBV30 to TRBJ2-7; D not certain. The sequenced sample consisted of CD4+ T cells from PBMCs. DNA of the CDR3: TGTGCCTGGAGGGTCAGATGGGACTCCTACGAGCAGTACTTC. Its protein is CAWRVRWDSYEQYF.